The following is a T cell receptor (beta chain) sequence with its context. Produced via immunoSEQ multiplex PCR; TCRdb's table is partial and in-frame only. Altogether 59,000 or so clones are present, around 93% being singletons, with the ten largest covering approximately 3.9%. The source of the sample is a study of technical replicates of blood from a few donors. Germline V gives CDR1 SNHLY, CDR2 FYNNEI. V dropped 4 bases and J dropped 0 bases, with 7 bases sitting between them. CDR3 length equals 15 residues. The clonotype comes from a human donor in good health. Some clones in this sample may be carry-over from other donors' samples. V is TRBV2 and J is TRBJ1-6; D is ambiguous. The material sequenced was PBMCs. CDR3 coding DNA: TGTGCCAGCAGTGGGGGAGGCTCCTATAATTCACCCCTCCACTTT. Protein product: CASSGGGSYNSPLHF.